This TCR beta chain was sequenced in a study of blood T cell repertoires in COVID-19. At the level of the study: Sample material is recorded as cDNA or gDNA derived from T cells, B-cell-depleted T cells, or PBMCs.

This study enrolled people aged 18 to 89 from about two dozen US geographic areas. Clinical histories supplied by participants themselves formed the basis of cohort assignment. Cohort 3 recovery required two negative PCRs, clearance, or symptom resolution. The protocol was immunoSEQ multiplex PCR, while the TCRdb copy is restricted to in-frame clones and leaves out a portion. The sample holds 250,000 to 300,000 clones; around 92% are singletons and the top ten take 1.9%. This TCR derives from a woman in her fifties or sixties who had recovered from COVID-19. Sequences were obtained from PBMCs or T cells enriched from blood (not recorded which).

CDR3 nucleotide sequence: TGTGCCAGCAGCCAAGATTGGGACATTGACACCGGGGAGCTGTTTTTT. Its translation is CASSQDWDIDTGELFF. The V call is TRBV3-1 (or the pseudogene TRBV3-2), the J call TRBJ2-2, with D possibly matching TRBD1 (6 bases). The CDR3 has 16 residues. Trimming left V 0 bases short and J 3 bases short, with 11 bases between. CDR1 is LGHDT and CDR2 is YNNKEL in the germline V gene (reference sequence).